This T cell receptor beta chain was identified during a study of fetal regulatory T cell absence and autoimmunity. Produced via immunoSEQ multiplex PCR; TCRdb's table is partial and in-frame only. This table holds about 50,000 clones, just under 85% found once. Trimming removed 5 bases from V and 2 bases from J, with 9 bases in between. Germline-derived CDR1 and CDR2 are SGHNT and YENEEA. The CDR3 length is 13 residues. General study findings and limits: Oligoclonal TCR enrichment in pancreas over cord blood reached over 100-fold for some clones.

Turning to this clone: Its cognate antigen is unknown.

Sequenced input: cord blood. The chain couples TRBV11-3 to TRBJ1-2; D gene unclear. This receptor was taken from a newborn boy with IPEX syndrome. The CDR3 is CASSPAGNYGYTF. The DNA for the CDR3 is TGTGCCAGCAGCCCCGCCGGGAACTATGGCTACACCTTC.